The text below deals with one T cell receptor (beta chain). The record originates from a study of blood T cell repertoires in COVID-19. Trimming removed 3 bases at V and 6 bases at J, with 6 bases between. This CDR3 spans 12 amino acids. The germline CDR1 and CDR2 sequences are KGHDR and SFDVKD. Original data processing: Nucleated cell counts were estimated from reference gene primer amplification. Method: immunoSEQ multiplex PCR; TCRdb's copy keeps in-frame clones and lacks some. V and J calls and clone size are given by that table; D and trimming were obtained from the DNA. Among about 80,000 clones listed, around 80% were seen once.

The chain carries TRBV24-1 and TRBJ2-3; D unclear. The sequence was obtained from a man in his fifties or sixties with active or convalescent COVID-19. Input material: peripheral blood. The CDR3 protein is CATSDNWDTQYF. The CDR3 nucleotides read TGTGCCACCAGTGATAACTGGGATACGCAGTATTTT.